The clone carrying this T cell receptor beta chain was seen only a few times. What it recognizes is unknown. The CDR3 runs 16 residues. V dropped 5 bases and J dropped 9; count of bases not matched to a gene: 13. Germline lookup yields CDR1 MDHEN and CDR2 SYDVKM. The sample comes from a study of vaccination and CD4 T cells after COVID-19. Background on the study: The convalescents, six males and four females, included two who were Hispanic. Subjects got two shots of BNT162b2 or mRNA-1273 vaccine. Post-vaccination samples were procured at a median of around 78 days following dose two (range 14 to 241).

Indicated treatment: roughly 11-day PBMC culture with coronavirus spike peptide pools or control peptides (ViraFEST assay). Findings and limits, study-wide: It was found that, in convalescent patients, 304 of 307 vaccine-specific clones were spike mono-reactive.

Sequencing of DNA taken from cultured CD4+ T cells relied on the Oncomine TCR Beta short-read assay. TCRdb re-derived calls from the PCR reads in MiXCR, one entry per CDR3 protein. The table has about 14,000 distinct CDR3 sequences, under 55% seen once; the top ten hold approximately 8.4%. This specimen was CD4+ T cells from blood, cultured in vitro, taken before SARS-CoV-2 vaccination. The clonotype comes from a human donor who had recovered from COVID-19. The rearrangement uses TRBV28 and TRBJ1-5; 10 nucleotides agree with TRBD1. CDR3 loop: CASSPNPGQGKLPQHF. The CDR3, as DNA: TGTGCCAGCAGTCCCAACCCGGGACAGGGGAAATTGCCCCAGCATTTT.